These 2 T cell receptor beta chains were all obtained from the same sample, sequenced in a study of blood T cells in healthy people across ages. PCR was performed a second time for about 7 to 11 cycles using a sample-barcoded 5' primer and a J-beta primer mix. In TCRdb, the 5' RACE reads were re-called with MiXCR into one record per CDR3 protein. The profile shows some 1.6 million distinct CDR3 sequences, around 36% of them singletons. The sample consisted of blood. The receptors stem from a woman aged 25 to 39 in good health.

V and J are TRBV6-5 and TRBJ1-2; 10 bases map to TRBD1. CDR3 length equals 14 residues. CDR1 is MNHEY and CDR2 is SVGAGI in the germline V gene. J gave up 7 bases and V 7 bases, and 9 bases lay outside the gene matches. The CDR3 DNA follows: TGTGCCAGCACGCACCCGGGACAGGGGTTTGGCTACACCTTC. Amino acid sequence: CASTHPGQGFGYTF.

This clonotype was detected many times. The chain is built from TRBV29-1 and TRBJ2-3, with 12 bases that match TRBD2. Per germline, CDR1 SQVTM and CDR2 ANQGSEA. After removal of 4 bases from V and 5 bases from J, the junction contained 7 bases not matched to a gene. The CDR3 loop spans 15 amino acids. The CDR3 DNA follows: TGCAGCGTTGCGACTAGCGGGAGTAATGGAGATACGCAGTATTTT. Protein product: CSVATSGSNGDTQYF.